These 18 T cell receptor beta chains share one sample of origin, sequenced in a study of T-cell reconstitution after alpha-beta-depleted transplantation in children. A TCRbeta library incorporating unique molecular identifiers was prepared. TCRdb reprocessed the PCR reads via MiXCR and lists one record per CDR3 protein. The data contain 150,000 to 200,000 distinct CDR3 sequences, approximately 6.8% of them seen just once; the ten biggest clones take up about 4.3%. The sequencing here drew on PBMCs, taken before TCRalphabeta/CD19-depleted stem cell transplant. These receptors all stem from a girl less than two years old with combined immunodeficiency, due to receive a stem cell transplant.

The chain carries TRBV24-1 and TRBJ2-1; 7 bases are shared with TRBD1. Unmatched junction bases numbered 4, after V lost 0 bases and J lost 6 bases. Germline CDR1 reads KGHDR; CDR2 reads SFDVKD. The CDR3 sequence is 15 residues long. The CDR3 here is CATSDLATGLNEQFF. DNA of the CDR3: TGTGCCACCAGTGATTTGGCGACAGGGCTCAATGAGCAGTTCTTC.

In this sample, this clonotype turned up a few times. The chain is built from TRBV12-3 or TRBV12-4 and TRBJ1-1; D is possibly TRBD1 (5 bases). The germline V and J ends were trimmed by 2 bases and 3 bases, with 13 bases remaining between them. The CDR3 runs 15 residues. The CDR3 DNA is TGTGCCAGCAGTTTATCAGGCCCGGGACACACTGAAGCTTTCTTT. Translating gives CASSLSGPGHTEAFF.

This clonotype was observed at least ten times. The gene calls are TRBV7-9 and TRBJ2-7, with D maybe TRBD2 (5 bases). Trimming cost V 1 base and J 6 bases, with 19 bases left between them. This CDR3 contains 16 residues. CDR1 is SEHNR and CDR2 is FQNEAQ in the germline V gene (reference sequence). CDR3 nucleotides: TGTGCCAGCAGCTTAGGGAGTCCCGGAGGTTGGGGCGAGCAGTACTTC. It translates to CASSLGSPGGWGEQYF.

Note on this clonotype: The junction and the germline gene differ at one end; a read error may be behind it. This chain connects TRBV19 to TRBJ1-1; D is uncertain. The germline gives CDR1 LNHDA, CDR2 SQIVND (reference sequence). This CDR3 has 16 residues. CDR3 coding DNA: TGTGCCAGTAGTCCCCGGGAGGGCTTCGAGGGCACTGAAGCTTTGTTT. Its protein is CASSPREGFEGTEALF.

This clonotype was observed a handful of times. CDR3 loop: CASSLSVSSYNEQFF. CDR3 coding DNA: TGTGCCAGCAGCCTTAGCGTCAGCTCCTACAATGAGCAGTTCTTC. The V call is TRBV14, the J call TRBJ2-1, with D possibly matching TRBD2 (5 bases). V lost 4 bases and J lost 0, with 10 bases in between. Germline V gene sequence: CDR1 SGHDN, CDR2 FVKESK. The CDR3 loop spans 15 amino acids.

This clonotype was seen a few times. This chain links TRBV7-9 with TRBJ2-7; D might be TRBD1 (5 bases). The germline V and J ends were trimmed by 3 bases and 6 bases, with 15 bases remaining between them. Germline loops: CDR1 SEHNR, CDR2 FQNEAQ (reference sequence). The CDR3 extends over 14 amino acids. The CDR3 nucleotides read TGTGCCAGCAGCTTCCGCCGACAGCCCCTCGAGCAGTACTTC. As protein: CASSFRRQPLEQYF.

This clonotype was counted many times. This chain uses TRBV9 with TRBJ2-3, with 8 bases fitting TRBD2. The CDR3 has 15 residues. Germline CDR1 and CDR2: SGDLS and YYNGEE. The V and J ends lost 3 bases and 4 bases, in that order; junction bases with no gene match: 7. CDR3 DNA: TGTGCCAGCAGCGCAAGCGGGGGCGGTGCAGATACGCAGTATTTT. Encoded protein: CASSASGGGADTQYF.

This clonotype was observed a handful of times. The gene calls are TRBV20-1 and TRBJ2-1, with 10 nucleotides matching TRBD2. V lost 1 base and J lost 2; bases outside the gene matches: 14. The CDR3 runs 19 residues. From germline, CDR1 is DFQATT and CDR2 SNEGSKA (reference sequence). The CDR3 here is CSARGVSSGRHYAYNEQFF. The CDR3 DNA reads TGCAGTGCTAGAGGGGTCTCTAGCGGGAGACATTACGCCTACAATGAGCAGTTCTTC.

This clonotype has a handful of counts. The CDR3 loop reads CASSQESTGRSYEQYF. The CDR3, as DNA: TGCGCCAGCAGCCAAGAATCGACAGGGCGATCCTACGAGCAGTACTTC. This sequence joins TRBV4-1 and TRBJ2-7, with TRBD1 identical over 7 bases. Per the germline V gene, CDR1 is MGHRA and CDR2 is YSYEKL. The CDR3 extends over 16 amino acids. The V and J ends lost 0 bases and 1 base, in that order; junction bases with no gene match: 6.

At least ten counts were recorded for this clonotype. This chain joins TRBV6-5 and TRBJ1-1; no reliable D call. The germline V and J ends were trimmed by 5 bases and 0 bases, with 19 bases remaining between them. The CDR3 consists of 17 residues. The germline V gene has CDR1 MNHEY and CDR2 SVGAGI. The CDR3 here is CASSLIAKASLNTEAFF. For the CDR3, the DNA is TGTGCCAGCAGTCTAATCGCAAAAGCGTCCTTGAACACTGAAGCTTTCTTT.

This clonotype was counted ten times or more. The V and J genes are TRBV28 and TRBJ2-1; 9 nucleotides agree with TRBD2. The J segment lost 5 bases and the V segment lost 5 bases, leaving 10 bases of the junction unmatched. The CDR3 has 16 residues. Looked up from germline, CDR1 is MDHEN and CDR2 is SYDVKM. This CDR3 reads CASSEAGGPLHNEQFF. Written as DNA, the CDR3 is TGTGCCAGCAGTGAAGCGGGGGGACCCCTACACAATGAGCAGTTCTTC.

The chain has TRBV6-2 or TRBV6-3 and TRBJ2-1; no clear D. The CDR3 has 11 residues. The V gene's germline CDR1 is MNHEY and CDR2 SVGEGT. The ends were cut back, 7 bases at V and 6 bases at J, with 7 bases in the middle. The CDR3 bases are TGTGCCAGCAAGTTTCTCAATGAGCAGTTCTTC. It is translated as CASKFLNEQFF.

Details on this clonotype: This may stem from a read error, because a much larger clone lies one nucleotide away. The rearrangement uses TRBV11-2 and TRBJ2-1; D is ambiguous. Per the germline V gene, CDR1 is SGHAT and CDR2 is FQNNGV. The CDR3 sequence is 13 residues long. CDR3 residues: CGSSLVATNEQFF. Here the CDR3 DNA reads TGTGGCAGCAGCTTAGTTGCCACTAATGAGCAGTTCTTC.

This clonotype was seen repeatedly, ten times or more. The CDR3 sequence is CARHQPQHF. In DNA, the CDR3 is TGTGCCAGGCATCAGCCCCAGCATTTT. The chain uses TRBV21-1 and TRBJ1-5. TRBV21-1 is a recognized pseudogene. The CDR3 consists of 9 residues.

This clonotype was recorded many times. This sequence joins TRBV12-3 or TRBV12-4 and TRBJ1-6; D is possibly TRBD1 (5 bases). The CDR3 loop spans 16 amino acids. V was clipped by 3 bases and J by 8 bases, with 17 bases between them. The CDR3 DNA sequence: TGTGCCAGCAGTTTGTCCTGGGAAGGGGTCCATTCACCCCTCCACTTT. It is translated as CASSLSWEGVHSPLHF.

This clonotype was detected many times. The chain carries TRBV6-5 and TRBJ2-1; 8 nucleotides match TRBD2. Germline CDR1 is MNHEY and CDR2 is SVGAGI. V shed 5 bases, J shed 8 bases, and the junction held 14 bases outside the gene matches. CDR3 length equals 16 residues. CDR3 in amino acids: CASSPIIGGENYEQFF. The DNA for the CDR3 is TGTGCCAGCAGTCCGATCATCGGGGGGGAGAACTATGAGCAGTTCTTC.

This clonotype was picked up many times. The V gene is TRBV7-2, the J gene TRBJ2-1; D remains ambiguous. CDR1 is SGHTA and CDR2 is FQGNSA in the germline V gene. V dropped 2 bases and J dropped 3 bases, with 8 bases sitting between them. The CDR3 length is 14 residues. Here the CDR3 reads CASSLQAYYNEQFF. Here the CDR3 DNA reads TGTGCCAGCAGCTTACAGGCTTACTACAATGAGCAGTTCTTC.

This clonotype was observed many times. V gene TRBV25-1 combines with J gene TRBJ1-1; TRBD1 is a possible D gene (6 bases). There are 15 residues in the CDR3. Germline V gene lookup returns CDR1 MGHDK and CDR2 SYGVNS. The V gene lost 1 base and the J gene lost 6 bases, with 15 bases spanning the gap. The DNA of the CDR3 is TGTGCCAGCAGTGAATGGGGGCGACGGGGGGCTGAAGCTTTCTTT. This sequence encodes CASSEWGRRGAEAFF.